The rows below give T cell receptor beta chains drawn from one sample of a study of shared clonotypes between healthy human individuals. The method was immunoSEQ multiplex PCR; TCRdb's version includes in-frame clones alone and lacks a portion of them. The sample has roughly 410,000 clones, around 96% seen once. The material sequenced was memory CD8+ T cells sorted from blood. The receptors stem from a man aged 25 to 45 in good health. Each CDR3 is given with its conserved first and last residue. D genes are given only for firm matches. Where a row states a size, it is once, few, many or the class of an expanded clone; other rows omit it.

cdr3_aa	cdr3_nt	d_call	clone_size	j_call	v_call
CASRSQTSGSGELFF	TGTGCCAGCAGGTCTCAGACTAGCGGGTCCGGGGAGCTGTTTTTT	TRBD2	once	TRBJ2-2	TRBV2
CSVVWPRSNEQFF	TGCAGCGTTGTCTGGCCCCGTTCCAATGAGCAGTTCTTC	-	-	TRBJ2-1	TRBV29-1
CASPTGRATQYF	TGTGCCAGTCCTACCGGGCGGGCTACGCAGTATTTT	-	-	TRBJ2-3	TRBV19
CASTRGTSGNTGELFF	TGTGCCAGCACGCGAGGGACTAGCGGGAACACCGGGGAGCTGTTTTTT	-	-	TRBJ2-2	TRBV21-1
CASSLAVRDYTYEQYF	TGTGCCAGCAGCTTGGCGGTCCGGGACTACACCTACGAGCAGTACTTC	TRBD2	-	TRBJ2-7	TRBV5-6
CASSQDLLAMETQYF	TGTGCCAGCAGCCAAGATCTGCTAGCGATGGAGACCCAGTACTTC	-	-	TRBJ2-5	TRBV4-2
CARSLEKLFF	TGTGCCAGAAGCTTGGAAAAACTGTTTTTT	-	-	TRBJ1-4	TRBV5-3
CASSFSTGGADTQYF	TGTGCCAGCAGTTTTTCGACAGGGGGCGCAGATACGCAGTATTTT	TRBD1	-	TRBJ2-3	TRBV28
CSAGQGDTEAFF	TGCAGCGCCGGACAGGGAGACACTGAAGCTTTCTTT	TRBD1	-	TRBJ1-1	TRBV29-1
CASSPDYSTDTQYF	TGTGCCAGCAGCCCAGACTATAGCACAGATACGCAGTATTTT	-	once	TRBJ2-3	TRBV4-2
CASSPLAGVIHEQFF	TGTGCCAGCTCACCCCTAGCGGGAGTAATCCATGAGCAGTTCTTC	TRBD2	-	TRBJ2-1	TRBV18
CASSRLAGGGTGELFF	TGTGCCAGCAGTCGGCTAGCGGGAGGGGGCACCGGGGAGCTGTTTTTT	TRBD2	-	TRBJ2-2	TRBV2
CATHMSSGNTIYF	TGTGCCACCCACATGAGCTCTGGAAACACCATATATTTT	-	-	TRBJ1-3	TRBV5-4
CSASVGPRPFF	TGCAGTGCTAGCGTTGGACCCCGACCGTTCTTC	-	-	TRBJ2-1	TRBV20-1
CASSDGTKSYNEQFF	TGTGCCAGCAGTGACGGGACAAAATCCTACAATGAGCAGTTCTTC	-	few	TRBJ2-1	TRBV6-4
CASSYFSGTANTEAFF	TGTGCCAGCAGTTACTTTAGTGGGACAGCGAACACTGAAGCTTTCTTT	TRBD1	-	TRBJ1-1	TRBV6-5